This T cell receptor (beta chain) was observed in a study of blood T cell repertoires in COVID-19. Study as a whole: Samples taken during acute and convalescent COVID-19 were collected in the United States, Italy and Spain. PBMCs, B-cell-depleted T cells, or T cells provided the cDNA or gDNA that made up the material.

Sequencing used immunoSEQ multiplex PCR; TCRdb keeps in-frame clones, though not all of them. The data contain roughly 170,000 clones, approximately 79% of them singletons. Germline V lookup: CDR1 LGHDT, CDR2 YNNKEL (reference sequence). CDR3 length: 17 residues. Germline trimming cut 3 bases from V and 2 bases from J; bases unmatched to any gene: 6. The sample was peripheral blood. The clonotype comes from a woman in her fifties or sixties with COVID-19, enrolled during active disease. This chain links TRBV3-1 (or the pseudogene TRBV3-2) with TRBJ2-2; 10 bases are a match to TRBD2. CDR3 in DNA: TGTGCCAGCAGCCATGGACTAGCGGTACTTAACACCGGGGAGCTGTTTTTT. Translating it yields CASSHGLAVLNTGELFF.